Below, one T cell receptor beta chain is given with its context. Its antigen has not been determined. Within one base of it there is no much larger clone, and no base qualities were kept. The library was built by means of the immunoSEQ multiplex PCR assay. On the authors' methods: A statistical classification framework was built to diagnose cytomegalovirus status from the catalog of TCR beta chain sequences. The source is immuneACCESS, and TCRdb retained only in-frame sequences with V and J called. Part of the clones is not carried over; for the studies checked, unresolved V genes explain less than half of this, and the remainder is unexplained. The D gene and trimming were derived from the DNA, and the V and J assignments and clone size from that table. Across this sample there are about 160,000 clones, with around 88% seen only once. 2% to 2.5% of the sample is in the top ten clones. The record originates from a study of cytomegalovirus exposure and HLA in healthy donors (dated by TCRdb to about 2017). Background on the whole study: According to a later analysis, one platform produced both the 110 or so validation repertoires and the approximately 600 repertoires of the first cohort. The study aimed to test whether cataloging public T cell receptors could reveal signatures of past pathogen exposure. Besides the first cohort of under 700 subjects, a separate validation cohort made up of over 95 different subjects was used. The study combined high-throughput TCR immunosequencing, statistical association of individual TCRs with disease status, and machine learning to predict cytomegalovirus infection status.

Study-wide conclusions, independent of this receptor: Most TCR sequences were observed very rarely across donors, whereas some public TCRs were present in many individuals. In the study, approximately 160 TCR beta chains were listed as associated with cytomegalovirus. The authors suggested that the approach could potentially be extended to other disease states and immunological phenotypes. All 120 repertoires were used to score co-occurrence in the validation cohort in a later analysis, because that analysis had no HLA typing for the cohort. In vitro tests confirmed that three of the cytomegalovirus-associated TCR beta chains recognize cytomegalovirus antigens. A later analysis found that TCRs clustered in the first cohort also tended to co-occur in the 95 to 150 validation repertoires, with 94% of cluster scores above 0. In both the original and validation cohorts, the classifier was reported to diagnose cytomegalovirus status with high specificity and sensitivity.

The donors were included in the validation cohort of over a hundred subjects, a group kept apart from the roughly 680-subject first cohort. Sequenced material: PBMCs. The clonotype comes from a woman younger than 35 in good health and CMV-seronegative.

CDR3 reads: CASSLGDSSIETQYF. Read as DNA, the sequence is TGCGCCAGCAGCTTGGGGGACAGCTCGATAGAGACCCAGTACTTC. This chain is built from TRBV5-1 and TRBJ2-5, and 7 bases in between align with TRBD1. From the cysteine up to the phenylalanine, the CDR3 has a length of 15 residues. Only the CDR3 region is kept as DNA, spanning 45 bases read in frame from base 1. Trimmed from V: 0 bases; trimmed from J: 4 bases; junction bases lacking a gene match: 6. The germline V gene provides CDR1 SGHRS and CDR2 YFSETQ.